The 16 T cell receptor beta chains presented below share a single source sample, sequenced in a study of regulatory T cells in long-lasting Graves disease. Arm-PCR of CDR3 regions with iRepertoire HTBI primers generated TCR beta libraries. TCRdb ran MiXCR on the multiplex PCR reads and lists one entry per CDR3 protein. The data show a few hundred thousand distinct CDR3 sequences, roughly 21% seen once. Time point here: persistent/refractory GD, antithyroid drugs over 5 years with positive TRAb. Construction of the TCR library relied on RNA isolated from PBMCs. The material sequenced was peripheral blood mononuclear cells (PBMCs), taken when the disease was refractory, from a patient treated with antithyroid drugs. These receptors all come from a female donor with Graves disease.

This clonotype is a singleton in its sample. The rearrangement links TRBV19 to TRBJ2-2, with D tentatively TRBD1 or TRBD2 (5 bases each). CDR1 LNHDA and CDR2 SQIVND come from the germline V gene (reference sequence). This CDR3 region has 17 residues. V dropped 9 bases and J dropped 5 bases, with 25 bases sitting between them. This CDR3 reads CASVGRGWGAGTGELFF. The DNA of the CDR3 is TGTGCCAGCGTCGGTCGAGGGTGGGGCGCGGGTACCGGGGAGCTGTTTTTT.

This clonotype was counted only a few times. The CDR3 DNA follows: TGTGCCAGCAGCCAAGCAGGAGGATCCGAGCAGTACTTC. The encoded protein is CASSQAGGSEQYF. V usage is TRBV14 and J usage is TRBJ2-7, with D maybe TRBD2 (5 bases). The CDR3 covers 13 residues. The V end was cut by 1 base, the J end by 6 bases, with 10 bases between. Germline V gene data show CDR1 as SGHDN and CDR2 as FVKESK.

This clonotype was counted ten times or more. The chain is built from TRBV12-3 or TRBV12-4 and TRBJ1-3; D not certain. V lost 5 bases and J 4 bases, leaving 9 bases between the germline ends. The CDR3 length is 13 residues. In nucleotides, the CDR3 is TGTGCCAGCAGTCTCCCTTCCGGAAACACCATATATTTT. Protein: CASSLPSGNTIYF.

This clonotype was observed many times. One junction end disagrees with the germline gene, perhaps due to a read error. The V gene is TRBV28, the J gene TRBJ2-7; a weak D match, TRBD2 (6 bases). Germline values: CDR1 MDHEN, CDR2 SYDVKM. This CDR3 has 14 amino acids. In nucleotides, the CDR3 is TGTGCCGGCAGTTTATCACCGGGCGGGGACGAGCAGTACTTC. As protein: CAGSLSPGGDEQYF.

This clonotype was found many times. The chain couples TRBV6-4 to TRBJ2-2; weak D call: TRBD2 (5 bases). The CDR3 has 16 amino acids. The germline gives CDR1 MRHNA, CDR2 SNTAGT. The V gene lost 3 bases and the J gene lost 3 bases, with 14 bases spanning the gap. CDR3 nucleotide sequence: TGTGCCAGCAGTGAACTAGTTGTGTCATACACCGGGGAGCTGTTTTTT. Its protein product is CASSELVVSYTGELFF.

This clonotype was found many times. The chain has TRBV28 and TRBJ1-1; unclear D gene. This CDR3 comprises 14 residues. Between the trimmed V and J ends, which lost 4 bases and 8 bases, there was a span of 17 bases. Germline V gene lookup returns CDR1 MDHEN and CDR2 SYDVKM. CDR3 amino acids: CASSYSDGGSEAFF. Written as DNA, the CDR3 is TGTGCCAGCAGTTACTCCGACGGCGGCAGCGAAGCTTTCTTT. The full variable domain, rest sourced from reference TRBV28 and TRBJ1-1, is DVKVTQSSRYLVKRTGEKVFLECVQDMDHENMFWYRQDPGLGLRLIYFSYDVKMKEKGDIPEGYSVSREKKERFSLILESASTNQTSMYLCASSYSDGGSEAFFGQGTRLTVV.

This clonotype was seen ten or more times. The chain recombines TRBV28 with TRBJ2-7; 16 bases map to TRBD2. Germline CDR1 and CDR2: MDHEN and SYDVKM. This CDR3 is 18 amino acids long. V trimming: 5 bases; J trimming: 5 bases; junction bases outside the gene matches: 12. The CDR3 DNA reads TGTGCCAGCAGTCTGGGACTAGCGGGAGGGCCGTATGAAGACGAGCAGTACTTC. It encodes CASSLGLAGGPYEDEQYF. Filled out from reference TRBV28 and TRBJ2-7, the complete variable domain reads DVKVTQSSRYLVKRTGEKVFLECVQDMDHENMFWYRQDPGLGLRLIYFSYDVKMKEKGDIPEGYSVSREKKERFSLILESASTNQTSMYLCASSLGLAGGPYEDEQYFGPGTRLTVT.

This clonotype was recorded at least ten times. CDR3 DNA: TGTGCCAGCAGAACCCTCCAGGAGACCCAGTACTTC. Translation gives CASRTLQETQYF. The chain couples TRBV28 to TRBJ2-5; D gene uncertain. CDR1 and CDR2 (germline): MDHEN, SYDVKM. The V end was cut by 6 bases, the J end by 5 bases, with 10 bases between. This CDR3 is built from 12 residues.

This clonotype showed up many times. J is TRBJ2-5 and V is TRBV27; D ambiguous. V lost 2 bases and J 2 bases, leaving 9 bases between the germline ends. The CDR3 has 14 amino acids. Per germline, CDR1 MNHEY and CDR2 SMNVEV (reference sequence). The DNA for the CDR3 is TGTGCCAGCAGTTTAACGGGCCTTCAAGAGACCCAGTACTTC. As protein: CASSLTGLQETQYF.

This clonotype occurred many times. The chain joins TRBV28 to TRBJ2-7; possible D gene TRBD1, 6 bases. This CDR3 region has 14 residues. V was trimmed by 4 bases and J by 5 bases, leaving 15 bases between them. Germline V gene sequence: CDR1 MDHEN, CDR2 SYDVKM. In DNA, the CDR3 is TGTGCCAGCAGTTCCCCCCAGGGGCTGGACGAGCAGTACTTC. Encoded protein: CASSSPQGLDEQYF.

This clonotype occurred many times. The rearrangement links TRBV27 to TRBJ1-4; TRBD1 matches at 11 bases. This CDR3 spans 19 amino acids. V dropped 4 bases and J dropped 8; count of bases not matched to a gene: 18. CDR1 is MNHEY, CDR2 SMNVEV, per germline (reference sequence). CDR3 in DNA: TGTGCCAGCAGTTCCAGGCTTCGGACAGGGGGCCAAGTAGAGGAAAAACTGTTTTTT. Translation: CASSSRLRTGGQVEEKLFF.

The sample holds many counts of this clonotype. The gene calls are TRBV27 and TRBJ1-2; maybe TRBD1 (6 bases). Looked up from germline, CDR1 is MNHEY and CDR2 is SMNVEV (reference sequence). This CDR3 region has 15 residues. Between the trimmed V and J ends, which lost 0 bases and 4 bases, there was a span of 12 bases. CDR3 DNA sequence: TGTGCCAGCAGTTTATCGATCACGGGGGCCTATGGCTACACCTTC. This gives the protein CASSLSITGAYGYTF.

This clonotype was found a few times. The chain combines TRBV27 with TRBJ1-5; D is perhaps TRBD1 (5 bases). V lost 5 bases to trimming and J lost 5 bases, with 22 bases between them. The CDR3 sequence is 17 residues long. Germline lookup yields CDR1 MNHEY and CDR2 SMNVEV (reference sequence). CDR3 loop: CASSPRPGTERDQPQHF. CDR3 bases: TGTGCCAGCAGTCCACGACCTGGGACGGAGAGGGATCAGCCCCAGCATTTT.

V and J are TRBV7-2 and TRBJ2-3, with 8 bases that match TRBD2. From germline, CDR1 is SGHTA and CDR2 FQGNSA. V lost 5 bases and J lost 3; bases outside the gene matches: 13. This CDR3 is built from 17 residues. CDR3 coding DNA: TGTGCCAGCAGCCCCTCCGGGGGGGTGGATGTAACAGATACGCAGTATTTT. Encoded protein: CASSPSGGVDVTDTQYF.

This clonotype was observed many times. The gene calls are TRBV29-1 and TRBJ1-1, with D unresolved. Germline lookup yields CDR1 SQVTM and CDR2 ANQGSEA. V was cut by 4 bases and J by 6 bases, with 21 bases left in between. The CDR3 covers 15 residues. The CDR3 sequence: CSVAPMRRLRAEAFF. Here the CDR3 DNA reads TGCAGCGTTGCTCCGATGAGGCGGCTGAGGGCTGAAGCTTTCTTT.

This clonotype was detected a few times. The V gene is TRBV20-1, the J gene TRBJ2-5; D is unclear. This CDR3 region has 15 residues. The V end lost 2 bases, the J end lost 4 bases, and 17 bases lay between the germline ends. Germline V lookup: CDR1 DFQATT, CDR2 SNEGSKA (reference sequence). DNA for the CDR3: TGCAGTGCTAGACTCGGGCACTGGCGGAGAGAGACCCAGTACTTC. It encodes CSARLGHWRRETQYF.